This record looks at one TCR beta chain sequence and its context. Active ophthalmopathy (CAS at least 3, NOSPECS at least 4), lasting under 3 months. This CDR3 contains 13 residues. V lost 7 bases to trimming and J lost 4 bases, with 10 bases between them. RNA transcripts were the template, and TCR beta CDR3 regions were amplified from them. RT-PCR was first run with HTBI primers, then multiplex PCR in a second round. One entry per CDR3 protein, called by TCRdb with MiXCR from the multiplex PCR reads. Counted here are some 170,000 distinct CDR3 sequences, 39% occurring once; the ten biggest clones make up over 7%. These data are taken from a study of Graves' ophthalmopathy and Graves' hyperthyroidism.

The clonotype originates from a man aged 30 to 39 with Graves' ophthalmopathy. The gene calls are TRBV12-3 or TRBV12-4 and TRBJ2-2; the D call may be TRBD1 or TRBD2 (5 bases each). The sequencing input was peripheral blood. For the CDR3, the DNA is TGTGCCAGCACCCGGGGCGCCACCGGGGAGCTGTTTTTT. Protein sequence: CASTRGATGELFF.